This T cell receptor (beta chain) is from a study of blood T cells in healthy people across ages. Trimming cost V 0 bases and J 0 bases, with 14 bases left between them. Looked up from germline, CDR1 is SQVTM and CDR2 is ANQGSEA. There are 16 residues in the CDR3. It was with a sample-barcoded 5' primer and a J-beta primer mix that a second PCR of about 6 to 11 cycles was run. Each CDR3 protein gets one entry after TCRdb re-called the 5' RACE reads with MiXCR. The table records over a million distinct CDR3 sequences, less than 45% of them present only once. The sequence was collected from a woman under 30 in good health. V usage is TRBV29-1 and J usage is TRBJ2-5, with D uncertain. The sample consisted of blood. In DNA form, the CDR3 reads TGCAGCGTTGAAGATTGGGCCGCCCAGTACCAAGAGACCCAGTACTTC. It codes for CSVEDWAAQYQETQYF.